The entry that follows covers one T cell receptor beta chain sequence. TCRdb keeps only in-frame clones here, not all; method: immunoSEQ multiplex PCR. The profile shows some 150,000 clones, about 88% of them singletons. The sample comes from a study of blood T cell repertoires in COVID-19. The overall study: Material from acute and convalescent COVID-19 was sourced from the United States, Italy and Spain.

The clonotype comes from a human donor with acute or convalescent COVID-19. The donor label of this sample is uncertain. The specimen was peripheral blood.

CDR3 nucleotide sequence: TGTGCCACCAGTGATTCAGGGGGGTATTCACCCCTCCACTTT. Translation: CATSDSGGYSPLHF. This sequence joins TRBV24-1 and TRBJ1-6, with 7 bases aligning to TRBD1. Germline V gene sequence: CDR1 KGHDR, CDR2 SFDVKD. V lost 2 bases and J lost 8; bases outside the gene matches: 2. The CDR3 covers 14 residues.